The clone carrying this T cell receptor (beta chain) was seen ten or more times. Unique molecular identifiers were used to barcode this TCRbeta library. MiXCR, run by TCRdb on the PCR reads, gives a single entry per CDR3 protein. The sample yields roughly 500,000 distinct CDR3 sequences, approximately 12% seen once. The entry originates in a study of T-cell reconstitution after alpha-beta-depleted transplantation in children. Germline V CDR1 and CDR2: LGHDT, YNNKEL (reference sequence). The V and J ends lost 4 bases and 2 bases respectively, with 12 bases between them. The CDR3 loop spans 14 amino acids.

The sequence came from a human donor who donated a stem cell graft to a child with combined immunodeficiency. V and J are TRBV3-1 and TRBJ2-7; no reliable D call. Sequencing used PBMCs from the stem cell graft donor, obtained from the stem cell graft. CDR3 amino acids: CASSPGPGPYEQYF. CDR3 sequence (DNA): TGTGCCAGCAGCCCCGGCCCAGGACCCTACGAGCAGTACTTC.